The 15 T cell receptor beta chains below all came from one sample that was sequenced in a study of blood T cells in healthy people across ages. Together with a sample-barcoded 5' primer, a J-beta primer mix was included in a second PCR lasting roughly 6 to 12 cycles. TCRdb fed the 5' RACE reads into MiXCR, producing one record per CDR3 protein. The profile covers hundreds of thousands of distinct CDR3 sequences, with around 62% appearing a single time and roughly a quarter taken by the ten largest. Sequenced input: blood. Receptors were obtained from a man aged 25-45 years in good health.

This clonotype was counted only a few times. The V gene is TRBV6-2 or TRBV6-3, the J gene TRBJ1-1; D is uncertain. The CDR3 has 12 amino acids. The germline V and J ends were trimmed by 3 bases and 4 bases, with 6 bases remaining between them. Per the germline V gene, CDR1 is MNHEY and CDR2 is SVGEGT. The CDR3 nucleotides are TGTGCCAGCAGTTATGTGATCACTGAAGCTTTCTTT. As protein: CASSYVITEAFF.

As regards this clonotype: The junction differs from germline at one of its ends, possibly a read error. The CDR3 sequence is CACSPNRDRGEKLFF. The DNA of the CDR3 is TGTGCCTGCAGTCCAAACCGGGACAGGGGTGAAAAACTGTTTTTT. The chain recombines TRBV27 with TRBJ1-4; 10 bases fit TRBD1. CDR1 and CDR2 (germline): MNHEY, SMNVEV (reference sequence). This CDR3 has 15 amino acids.

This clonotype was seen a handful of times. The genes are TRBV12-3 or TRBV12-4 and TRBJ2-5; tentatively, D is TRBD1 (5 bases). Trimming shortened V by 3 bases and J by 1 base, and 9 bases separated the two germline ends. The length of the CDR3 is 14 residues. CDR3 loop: CASSLKGSQETQYF. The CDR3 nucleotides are TGTGCCAGCAGTTTGAAGGGGTCCCAAGAGACCCAGTACTTC.

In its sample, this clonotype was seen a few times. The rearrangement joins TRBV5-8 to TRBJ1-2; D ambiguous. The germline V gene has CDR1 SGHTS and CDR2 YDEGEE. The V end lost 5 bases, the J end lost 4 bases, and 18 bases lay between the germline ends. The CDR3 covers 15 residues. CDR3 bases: TGTGCCAGCAGTCCGGTCCTCCGAGACTTCTATGGCTACACCTTC. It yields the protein CASSPVLRDFYGYTF.

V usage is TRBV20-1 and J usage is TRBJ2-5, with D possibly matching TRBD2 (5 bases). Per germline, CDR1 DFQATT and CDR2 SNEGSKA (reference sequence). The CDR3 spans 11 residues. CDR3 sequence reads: CRAGVQETQYF. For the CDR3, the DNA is TGCAGGGCCGGGGTTCAAGAGACCCAGTACTTC.

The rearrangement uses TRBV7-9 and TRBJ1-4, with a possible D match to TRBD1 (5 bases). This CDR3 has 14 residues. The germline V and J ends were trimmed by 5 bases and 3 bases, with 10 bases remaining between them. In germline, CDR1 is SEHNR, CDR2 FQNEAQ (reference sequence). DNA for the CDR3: TGTGCCAGCAGCGAACAGGACCCTAATGAAAAACTGTTTTTT. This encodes CASSEQDPNEKLFF.

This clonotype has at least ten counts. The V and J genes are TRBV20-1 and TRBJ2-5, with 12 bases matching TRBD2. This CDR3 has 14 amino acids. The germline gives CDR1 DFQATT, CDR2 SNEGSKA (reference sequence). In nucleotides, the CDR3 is TGCAGCTCCGCTACGACTAGCGGGGGCGAGACCCAGTACTTC. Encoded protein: CSSATTSGGETQYF.

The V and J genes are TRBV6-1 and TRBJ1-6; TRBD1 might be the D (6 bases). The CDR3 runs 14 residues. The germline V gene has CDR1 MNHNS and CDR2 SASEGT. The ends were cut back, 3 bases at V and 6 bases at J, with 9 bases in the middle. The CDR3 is CASSENRVNSPLHF. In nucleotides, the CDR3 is TGTGCCAGCAGTGAGAACAGGGTTAATTCACCCCTCCACTTT.

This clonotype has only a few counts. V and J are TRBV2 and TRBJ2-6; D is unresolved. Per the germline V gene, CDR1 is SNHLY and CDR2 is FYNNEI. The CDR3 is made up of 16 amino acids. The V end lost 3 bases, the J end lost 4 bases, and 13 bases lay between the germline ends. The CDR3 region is CASSEGTRGGANVLTF. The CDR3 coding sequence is TGTGCCAGCAGTGAGGGAACCAGAGGAGGGGCCAACGTCCTGACTTTC.

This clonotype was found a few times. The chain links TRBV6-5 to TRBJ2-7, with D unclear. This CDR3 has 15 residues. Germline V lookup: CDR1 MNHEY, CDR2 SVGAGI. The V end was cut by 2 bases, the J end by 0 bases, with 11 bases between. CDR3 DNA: TGTGCCAGCAGTTACAATCGTCAGCTCTCCTACGAGCAGTACTTC. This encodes CASSYNRQLSYEQYF.

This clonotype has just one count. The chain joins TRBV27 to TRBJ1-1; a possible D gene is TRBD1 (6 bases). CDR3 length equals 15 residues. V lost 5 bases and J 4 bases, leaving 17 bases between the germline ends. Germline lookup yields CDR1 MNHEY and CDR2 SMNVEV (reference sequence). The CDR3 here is CASSLQTGRGTEAFF. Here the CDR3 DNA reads TGTGCCAGCAGTCTGCAGACAGGTCGGGGCACTGAAGCTTTCTTT.

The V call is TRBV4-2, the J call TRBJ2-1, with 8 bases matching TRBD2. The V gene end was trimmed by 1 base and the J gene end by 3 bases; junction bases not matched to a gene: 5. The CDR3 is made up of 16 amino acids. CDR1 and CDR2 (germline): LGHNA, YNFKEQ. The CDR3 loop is CASSQVVGGVYNEQFF. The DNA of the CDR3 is TGTGCCAGCAGCCAAGTCGTCGGGGGGGTCTACAATGAGCAGTTCTTC.

The CDR3 DNA follows: TGCGCCAGCAGCCAAGACCCTCGCACACAGGGGGCGGATGAAAAACTGTTTTTT. Amino acid sequence: CASSQDPRTQGADEKLFF. The chain has TRBV4-3 and TRBJ1-4, with 9 bases lining up with TRBD1. From germline, CDR1 is LGHNA and CDR2 YSLEER. The CDR3 totals 18 residues. With 0 bases clipped from V and 6 bases from J, the junction kept 11 bases outside the gene matches.

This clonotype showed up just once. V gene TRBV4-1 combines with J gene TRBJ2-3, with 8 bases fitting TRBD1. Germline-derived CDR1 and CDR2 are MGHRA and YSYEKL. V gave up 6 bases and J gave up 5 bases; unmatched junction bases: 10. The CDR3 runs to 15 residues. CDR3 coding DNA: TGCGCCAGCAGTTCGAGGACAGGGAGTATAGATACGCAGTATTTT. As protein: CASSSRTGSIDTQYF.

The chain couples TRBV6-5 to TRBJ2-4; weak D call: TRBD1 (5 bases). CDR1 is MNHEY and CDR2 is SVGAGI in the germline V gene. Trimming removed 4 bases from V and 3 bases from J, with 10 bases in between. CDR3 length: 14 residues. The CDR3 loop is CASSSPDSKNIQYF. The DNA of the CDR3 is TGTGCCAGCAGTTCCCCAGACAGCAAAAACATTCAGTACTTC.